In this sample, the clone carrying this T cell receptor beta chain turned up once. No antigen is known for it. A junction end diverges from the germline sequence, so it may reflect a read error. These data are taken from a study of cytomegalovirus exposure and HLA in healthy donors. PCR amplification relied on 60 Vbeta primers (plus 13 Jbeta primers). Clones were sequenced by immunoSEQ multiplex PCR, and TCRdb holds only the in-frame ones, with some missing. The data contain about 150,000 clones, roughly 70% of them singletons. Study-wide findings and caveats: What TCR beta sequences reportedly achieved was accurate prediction of HLA-A and HLA-B alleles in most subjects. Highest at DRB1 and lowest at HLA-C, TCR association rates differed among HLA loci in a later analysis.

The TCR sequence derives from a man younger than 40 in good health and CMV-seronegative. Sequences were obtained from PBMCs.

The CDR3 DNA follows: TGCAGCGTGGAAGGACAGGGGGCCCCAGATACGCAGTATTTT. Protein sequence: CSVEGQGAPDTQYF. This chain links TRBV29-1 with TRBJ2-3; 11 bases map to TRBD1. The CDR3 sequence is 14 residues long. Germline assignment: CDR1 SQVTM and CDR2 ANQGSEA.